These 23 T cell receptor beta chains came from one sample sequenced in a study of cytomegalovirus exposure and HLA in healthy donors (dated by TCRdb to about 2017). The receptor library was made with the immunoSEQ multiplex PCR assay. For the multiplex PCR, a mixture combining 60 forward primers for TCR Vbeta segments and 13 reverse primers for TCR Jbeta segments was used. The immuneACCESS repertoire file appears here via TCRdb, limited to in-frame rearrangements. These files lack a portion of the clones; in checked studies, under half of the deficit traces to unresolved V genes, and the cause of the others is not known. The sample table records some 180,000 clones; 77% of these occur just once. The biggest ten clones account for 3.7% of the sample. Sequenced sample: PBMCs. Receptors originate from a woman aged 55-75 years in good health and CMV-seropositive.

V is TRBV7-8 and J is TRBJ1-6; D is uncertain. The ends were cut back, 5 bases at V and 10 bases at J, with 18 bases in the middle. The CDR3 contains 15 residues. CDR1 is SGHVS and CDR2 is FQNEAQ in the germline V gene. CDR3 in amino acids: CASSAMTDRGSPLHF. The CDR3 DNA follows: TGTGCCAGCAGCGCGATGACTGATCGAGGATCACCCCTCCACTTT.

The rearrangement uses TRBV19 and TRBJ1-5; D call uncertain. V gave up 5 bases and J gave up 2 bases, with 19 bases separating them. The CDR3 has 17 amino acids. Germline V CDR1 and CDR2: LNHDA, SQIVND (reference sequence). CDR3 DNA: TGTGCCAGTAGTCCTCAAGAGAGGAGGAGCGGCAATCAGCCCCAGCATTTT. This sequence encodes CASSPQERRSGNQPQHF.

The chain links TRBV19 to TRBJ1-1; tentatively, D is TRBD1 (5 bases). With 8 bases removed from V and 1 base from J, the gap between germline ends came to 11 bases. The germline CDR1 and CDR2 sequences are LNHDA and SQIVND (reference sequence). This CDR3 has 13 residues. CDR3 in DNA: TGTGCCAGTGAGAAGACAGCGAACACTGAAGCTTTCTTT. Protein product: CASEKTANTEAFF.

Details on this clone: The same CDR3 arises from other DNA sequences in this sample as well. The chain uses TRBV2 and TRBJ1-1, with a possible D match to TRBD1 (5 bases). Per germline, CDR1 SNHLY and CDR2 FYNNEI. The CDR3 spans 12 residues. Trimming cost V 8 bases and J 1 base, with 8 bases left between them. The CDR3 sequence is CASGTGNTEAFF. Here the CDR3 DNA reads TGTGCCAGCGGGACTGGGAACACTGAAGCTTTCTTT.

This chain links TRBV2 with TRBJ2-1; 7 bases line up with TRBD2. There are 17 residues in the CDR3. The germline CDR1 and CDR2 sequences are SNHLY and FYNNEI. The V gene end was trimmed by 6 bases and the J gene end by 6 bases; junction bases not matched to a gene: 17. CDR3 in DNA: TGTGCCAGCAGACACCCCCTGGGAGGGAGGCCACTCAATGAGCAGTTCTTC. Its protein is CASRHPLGGRPLNEQFF.

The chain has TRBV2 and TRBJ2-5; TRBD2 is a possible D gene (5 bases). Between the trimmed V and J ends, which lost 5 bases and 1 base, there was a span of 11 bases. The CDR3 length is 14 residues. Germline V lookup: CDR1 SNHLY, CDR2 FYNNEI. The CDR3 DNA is TGTGCCAGCAGTTTCGTTAGCGCCCAAGAGACCCAGTACTTC. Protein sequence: CASSFVSAQETQYF.

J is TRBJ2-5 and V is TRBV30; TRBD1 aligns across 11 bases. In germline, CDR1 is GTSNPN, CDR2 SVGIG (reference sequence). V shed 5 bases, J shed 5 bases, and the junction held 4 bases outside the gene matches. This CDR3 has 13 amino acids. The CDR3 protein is CAWGQGAVETQYF. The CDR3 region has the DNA TGTGCCTGGGGACAGGGGGCGGTTGAGACCCAGTACTTC.

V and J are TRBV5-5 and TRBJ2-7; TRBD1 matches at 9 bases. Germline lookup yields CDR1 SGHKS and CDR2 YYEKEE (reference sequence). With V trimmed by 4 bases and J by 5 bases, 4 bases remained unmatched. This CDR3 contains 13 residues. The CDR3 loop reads CASSVGQGHEQYF. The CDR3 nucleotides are TGTGCCAGCAGCGTGGGACAGGGCCACGAGCAGTACTTC.

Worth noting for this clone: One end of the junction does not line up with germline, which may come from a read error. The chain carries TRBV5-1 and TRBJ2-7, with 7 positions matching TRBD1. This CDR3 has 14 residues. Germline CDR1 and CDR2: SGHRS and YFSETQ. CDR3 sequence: CVSSLGDSSYEQYF. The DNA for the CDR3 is TGCGTCAGCAGCTTAGGGGACAGTTCCTACGAGCAGTACTTC.

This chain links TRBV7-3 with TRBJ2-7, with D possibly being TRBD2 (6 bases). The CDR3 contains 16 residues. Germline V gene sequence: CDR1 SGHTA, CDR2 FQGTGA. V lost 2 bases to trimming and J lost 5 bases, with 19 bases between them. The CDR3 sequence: CASSLGGTSVLHEQYF. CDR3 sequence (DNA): TGTGCCAGCAGCTTAGGAGGGACGAGTGTCCTCCACGAGCAGTACTTC.

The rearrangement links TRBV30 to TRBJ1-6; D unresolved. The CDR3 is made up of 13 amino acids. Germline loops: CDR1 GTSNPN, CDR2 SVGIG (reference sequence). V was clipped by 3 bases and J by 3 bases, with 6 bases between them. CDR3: CAWRGLYNSPLHF. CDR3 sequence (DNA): TGTGCCTGGAGAGGACTCTATAATTCACCCCTCCACTTT. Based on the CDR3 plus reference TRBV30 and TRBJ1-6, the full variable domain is SQTIHQWPATLVQPVGSPLSLECTVEGTSNPNLYWYRQAAGRGLQLLFYSVGIGQISSEVPQNLSASRPQDRQFILSSKKLLLSDSGFYLCAWRGLYNSPLHFGNGTRLTVT.

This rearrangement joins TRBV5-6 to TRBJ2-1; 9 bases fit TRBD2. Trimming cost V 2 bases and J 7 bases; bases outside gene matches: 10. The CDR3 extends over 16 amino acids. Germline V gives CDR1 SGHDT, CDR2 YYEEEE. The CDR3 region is CASSLTTALAGNEQFF. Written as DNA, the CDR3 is TGTGCCAGCAGCTTAACGACAGCTCTAGCGGGGAATGAGCAGTTCTTC.

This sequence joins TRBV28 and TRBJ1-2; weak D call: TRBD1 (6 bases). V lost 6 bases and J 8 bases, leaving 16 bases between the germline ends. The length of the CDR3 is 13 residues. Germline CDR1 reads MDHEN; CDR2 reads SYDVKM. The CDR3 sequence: CASRITGLGGYTF. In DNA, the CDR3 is TGTGCCAGCAGGATTACAGGGTTAGGGGGCTACACCTTC.

In DNA form, the CDR3 reads TGTGCCAGCAGCTTAGAGGGACTAGCTTTTGAGCAGTACTTC. This translates into CASSLEGLAFEQYF. The chain recombines TRBV7-9 with TRBJ2-7, with 9 bases lining up with TRBD2. The CDR3 sequence is 14 residues long. V dropped 1 base and J dropped 7; count of bases not matched to a gene: 5. CDR1 is SEHNR and CDR2 is FQNEAQ in the germline V gene (reference sequence).

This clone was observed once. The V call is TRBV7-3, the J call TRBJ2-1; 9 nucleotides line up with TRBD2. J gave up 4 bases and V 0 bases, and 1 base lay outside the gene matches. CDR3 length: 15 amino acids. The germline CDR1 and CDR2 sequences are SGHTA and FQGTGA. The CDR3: CASSLTAGGYNEQFF. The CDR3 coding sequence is TGTGCCAGCAGCTTAACGGCGGGGGGGTACAATGAGCAGTTCTTC.

The CDR3 DNA reads as TGTGCCAGCAGCTTTCTACGGCCACTAGCGGGGGTCACAGATACGCAGTATTTT. It codes for CASSFLRPLAGVTDTQYF. J is TRBJ2-3 and V is TRBV7-6, with 11 nucleotides matching TRBD2. Germline V gene sequence: CDR1 SGHVS, CDR2 FNYEAQ. This CDR3 region has 18 residues. V lost 3 bases, J lost 2 bases, and 10 bases stayed unmatched.

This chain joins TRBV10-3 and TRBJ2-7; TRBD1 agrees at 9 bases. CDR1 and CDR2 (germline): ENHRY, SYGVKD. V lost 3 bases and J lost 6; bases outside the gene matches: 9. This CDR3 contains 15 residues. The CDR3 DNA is TGTGCCATCAGTGACCTACAGGGGGCGCCCTCCGAGCAGTACTTC. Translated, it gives CAISDLQGAPSEQYF.

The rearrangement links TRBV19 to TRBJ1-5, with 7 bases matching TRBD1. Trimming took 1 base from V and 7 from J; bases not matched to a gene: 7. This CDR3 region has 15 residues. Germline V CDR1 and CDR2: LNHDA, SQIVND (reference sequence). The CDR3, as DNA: TGTGCCAGTAGTATAGTAGGGGGCCGAACCCAGCCCCAGCATTTT. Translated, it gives CASSIVGGRTQPQHF.

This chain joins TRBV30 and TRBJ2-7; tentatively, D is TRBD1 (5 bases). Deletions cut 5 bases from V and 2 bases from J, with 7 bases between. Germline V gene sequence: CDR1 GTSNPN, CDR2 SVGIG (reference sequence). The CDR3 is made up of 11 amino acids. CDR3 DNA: TGTGCCTGGGCAGGGACCTACGAGCAGTACTTC. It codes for CAWAGTYEQYF.

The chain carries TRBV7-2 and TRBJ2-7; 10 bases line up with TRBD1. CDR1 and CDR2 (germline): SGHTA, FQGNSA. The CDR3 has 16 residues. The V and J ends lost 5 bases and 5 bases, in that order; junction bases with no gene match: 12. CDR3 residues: CASSPGRGQGIDEQYF. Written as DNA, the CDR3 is TGTGCCAGCAGCCCAGGGAGGGGACAGGGGATAGACGAGCAGTACTTC.

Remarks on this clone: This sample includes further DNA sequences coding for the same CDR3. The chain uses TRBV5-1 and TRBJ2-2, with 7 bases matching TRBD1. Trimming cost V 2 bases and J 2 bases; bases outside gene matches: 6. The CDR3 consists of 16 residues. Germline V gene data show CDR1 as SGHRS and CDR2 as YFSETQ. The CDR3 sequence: CASSLPGQRNTGELFF. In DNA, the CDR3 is TGCGCCAGCAGCTTACCGGGACAGAGAAACACCGGGGAGCTGTTTTTT.

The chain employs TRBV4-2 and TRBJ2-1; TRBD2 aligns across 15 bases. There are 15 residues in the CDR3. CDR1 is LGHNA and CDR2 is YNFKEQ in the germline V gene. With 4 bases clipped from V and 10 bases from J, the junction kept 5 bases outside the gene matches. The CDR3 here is CASSLGLAGGREQFF. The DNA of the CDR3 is TGTGCCAGCAGCCTCGGACTAGCGGGAGGGCGCGAGCAGTTCTTC.

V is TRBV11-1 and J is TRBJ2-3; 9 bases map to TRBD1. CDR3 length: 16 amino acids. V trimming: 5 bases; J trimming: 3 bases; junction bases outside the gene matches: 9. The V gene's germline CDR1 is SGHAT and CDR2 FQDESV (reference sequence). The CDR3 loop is CASSPEDRGGTDTQYF. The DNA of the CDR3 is TGTGCCAGCAGCCCCGAGGACAGGGGAGGGACAGATACGCAGTATTTT.